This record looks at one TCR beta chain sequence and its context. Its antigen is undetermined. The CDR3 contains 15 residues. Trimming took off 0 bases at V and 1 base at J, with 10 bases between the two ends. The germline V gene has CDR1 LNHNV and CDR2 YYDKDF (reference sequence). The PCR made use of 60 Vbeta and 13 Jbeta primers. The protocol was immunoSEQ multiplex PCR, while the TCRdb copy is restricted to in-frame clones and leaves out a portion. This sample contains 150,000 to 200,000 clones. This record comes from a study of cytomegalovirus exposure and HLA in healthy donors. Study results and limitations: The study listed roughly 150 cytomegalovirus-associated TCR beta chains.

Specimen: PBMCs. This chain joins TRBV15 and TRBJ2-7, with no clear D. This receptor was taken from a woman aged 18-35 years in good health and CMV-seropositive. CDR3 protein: CATSRDGSRSYEQYF. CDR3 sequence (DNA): TGTGCCACCAGCAGAGATGGTTCGAGGTCCTACGAGCAGTACTTC.